These 12 T cell receptor beta chains were sequenced from one sample in a study of T cell repertoires in cytomegalovirus infection. Each CDR3 protein is one row after TCRdb ran MiXCR on the reads. The sample lists 400,000 or so distinct CDR3 sequences; approximately 31% were seen once. Material for sequencing was PBMCs. The source is a human donor in good health (CMV status not recorded). Some clones in this sample may be carry-over from other donors' samples.

This clonotype was counted many times. The chain carries TRBV7-8 and TRBJ1-2; 10 positions match TRBD1. There are 16 residues in the CDR3. Germline V gene lookup returns CDR1 SGHVS and CDR2 FQNEAQ. Trimming removed 2 bases from V and 2 bases from J; junction bases left unmatched: 5. The CDR3 loop reads CASSLRGQGSNYGYTF. DNA of the CDR3: TGTGCCAGCAGCTTAAGGGGACAGGGGTCCAACTATGGCTACACCTTC.

There are many counts of this clonotype. The chain links TRBV7-9 to TRBJ1-2; 7 bases map to TRBD1. The CDR3 extends over 15 amino acids. From germline, CDR1 is SEHNR and CDR2 FQNEAQ (reference sequence). J was trimmed by 1 base and V by 5 bases; bases with no gene match: 7. CDR3 region: CASSPRQGNNYGYTF. The CDR3 DNA reads TGTGCCAGCAGCCCCCGACAGGGAAATAACTATGGCTACACCTTC.

The V and J genes are TRBV6-8 and TRBJ1-6; D gene ambiguous. V was clipped by 1 base and J by 6 bases, with 7 bases between them. The CDR3 loop spans 14 amino acids. Germline loops: CDR1 MNHGY, CDR2 SAAAGT. CDR3 sequence (DNA): TGTGCCAGCAGTTACTACAGAAGTAATTCACCCCTCCACTTT. As protein: CASSYYRSNSPLHF.

This sequence joins TRBV29-1 and TRBJ1-1; D unresolved. The CDR3 extends over 14 amino acids. V lost 5 bases, J lost 2 bases, and 15 bases lay in between. Per the germline V gene, CDR1 is SQVTM and CDR2 is ANQGSEA. This chain's CDR3 is CSVMSVGPNTEAFF. The DNA of the CDR3 is TGCAGCGTTATGTCCGTCGGCCCCAACACTGAAGCTTTCTTT.

Regarding this clonotype: A read error is possible here, since a much larger clone lies one base away. The chain joins TRBV7-8 to TRBJ2-3, with D perhaps being TRBD1 or TRBD2 (5 bases each). The CDR3 sequence is 15 residues long. The germline V gene encodes CDR1 SGHVS and CDR2 FQNEAQ. This CDR3 is CSSSLVGGKTDTQYF. The CDR3 DNA sequence: TGTTCCAGCAGCTTAGTTGGGGGTAAAACAGATACGCAGTATTTT.

J is TRBJ2-2 and V is TRBV20-1; 11 bases match TRBD1. Per germline, CDR1 DFQATT and CDR2 SNEGSKA (reference sequence). The CDR3 consists of 15 residues. The V and J ends lost 5 bases and 2 bases, in that order; junction bases with no gene match: 4. CDR3 DNA: TGCAGTGCTTCCGGGACAGGGGGAAACACCGGGGAGCTGTTTTTT. As protein: CSASGTGGNTGELFF.

V and J are TRBV7-9 and TRBJ2-1, with 13 bases that match TRBD2. The CDR3 length is 16 residues. V trimming: 4 bases; J trimming: 1 base; junction bases outside the gene matches: 1. CDR1 and CDR2 (germline): SEHNR, FQNEAQ (reference sequence). In DNA, the CDR3 is TGTGCCAGCAGCTGGGGACTAGCGGGATCCTACAATGAGCAGTTCTTC. Translating gives CASSWGLAGSYNEQFF.

This clonotype has more than one count but fewer than ten. The chain is built from TRBV6-1 and TRBJ2-5; perhaps TRBD1 as D (6 bases). CDR1 MNHNS and CDR2 SASEGT come from the germline V gene. CDR3 length equals 14 residues. V lost 5 bases and J lost 2, with 12 bases in between. The CDR3: CASSIDRLQETQYF. CDR3 nucleotide sequence: TGTGCCAGCAGTATAGACAGGCTTCAAGAGACCCAGTACTTC.

This clonotype was seen a few times. The rearrangement uses TRBV14 and TRBJ2-3; no firm D call. Trimming removed 4 bases from V and 4 bases from J, with 18 bases in between. The CDR3 has 16 residues. From germline, CDR1 is SGHDN and CDR2 FVKESK. The chain's CDR3 is CASSPRFPRSADTQYF. The CDR3 DNA sequence: TGTGCCAGCAGCCCCCGTTTTCCCCGAAGTGCAGATACGCAGTATTTT.

This chain joins TRBV6-1 and TRBJ2-7; 7 nucleotides align to TRBD1. The CDR3 has 12 amino acids. V lost 10 bases and J lost 6; bases outside the gene matches: 9. Germline CDR1 is MNHNS and CDR2 is SASEGT. CDR3 in amino acids: CATRDSLGEQYF. In nucleotides, the CDR3 is TGTGCCACTAGGGACAGCCTCGGCGAGCAGTACTTC.

This clonotype was observed at least ten times. The chain has TRBV7-2 and TRBJ1-3; D call uncertain. Per the germline V gene, CDR1 is SGHTA and CDR2 is FQGNSA. Trimming shortened V by 1 base and J by 1 base, and 8 bases separated the two germline ends. This CDR3 contains 15 residues. CDR3 coding DNA: TGTGCCAGCAGCTTAGTGGGTGGTTCTGGAAACACCATATATTTT. It yields the protein CASSLVGGSGNTIYF.

This clonotype was counted only a few times. The rearrangement links TRBV20-1 to TRBJ2-5; TRBD2 agrees at 8 bases. Germline V lookup: CDR1 DFQATT, CDR2 SNEGSKA (reference sequence). The CDR3 runs 12 residues. The V and J ends lost 3 bases and 7 bases, in that order; junction bases with no gene match: 4. CDR3 DNA sequence: TGCAGTGCTAGGGACGGGAGGGGGACCCAGTACTTC. Residues: CSARDGRGTQYF.